Below are 7 T cell receptor beta chains sequenced from a single sample in a study of human T cells and chemical hapten exposure. As to time point: patch test 1, 2 weeks after DPC sensitization. Noted treatment: therapeutic diphenylcyclopropenone sensitization with weekly scalp DPC. Researchers extracted total RNA from unfractionated whole blood. TCRdb recomputed calls from the RACE reads with MiXCR, one row per CDR3 protein. The sample shows roughly 50,000 distinct CDR3 sequences, approximately 10% of them seen only once. The sequencing used whole blood, collected in connection with sensitization to the hapten diphenylcyclopropenone (DPC). Receptors originate from a woman aged 40 to 50 with alopecia areata. Some clones in this sample may be carry-over from other donors' samples.

This clonotype has more than one count but fewer than ten. V and J are TRBV3-1 and TRBJ2-1; the D gene is possibly TRBD2 (6 bases). V was trimmed by 2 bases and J by 7 bases, leaving 9 bases between them. CDR1 is LGHDT and CDR2 is YNNKEL in the germline V gene (reference sequence). The CDR3 length is 13 residues. Here the CDR3 DNA reads TGTGCCAGCAGCCAACGGGGGAATAATGAGCAGTTCTTC. This encodes CASSQRGNNEQFF.

This clonotype has ten or more counts. The rearrangement uses TRBV12-5 and TRBJ2-3; D ambiguous. V was shortened by 5 bases and J by 5 bases, with 8 bases between the two germline ends. The CDR3 totals 12 residues. Germline V lookup: CDR1 LGHNT, CDR2 FRNRAP. CDR3 protein: CASGTLRDTQYF. DNA of the CDR3: TGTGCTAGTGGTACCTTGCGAGATACGCAGTATTTT.

V usage is TRBV5-1 and J usage is TRBJ2-1, with TRBD2 matching 9 bases. The junction had 5 bases not matched to a gene; V was cut back by 2 bases and J by 5 bases. The CDR3 is made up of 15 amino acids. Germline values: CDR1 SGHRS, CDR2 YFSETQ. The CDR3 spells CASSFISGGNNEQFF. For the CDR3, the DNA is TGCGCCAGCAGCTTTATCAGCGGGGGGAACAATGAGCAGTTCTTC.

This clonotype was picked up many times. CDR3 coding DNA: TGTGCCAGCTCACCTAGCGCTGGGACCTACGAGCAGTACTTC. It translates to CASSPSAGTYEQYF. The chain recombines TRBV18 with TRBJ2-7, with a weak D call TRBD2 (5 bases). The germline CDR1 and CDR2 sequences are KGHSH and LQKENI. CDR3 length: 14 amino acids. V was trimmed by 3 bases and J by 2 bases, leaving 11 bases between them.

The chain carries TRBV6-2 or TRBV6-3 and TRBJ1-5; D gene uncertain. Between the trimmed V and J ends, which lost 5 bases and 0 bases, there was a span of 5 bases. CDR1 is MNHEY, CDR2 SVGEGT, per germline. The CDR3 consists of 13 residues. CDR3 loop: CASSADSNQPQHF. CDR3 coding DNA: TGTGCCAGCAGTGCAGATAGCAATCAGCCCCAGCATTTT.

This clonotype has just a few counts. V usage is TRBV2 and J usage is TRBJ2-3; tentatively, D is TRBD2 (7 bases). Germline V lookup: CDR1 SNHLY, CDR2 FYNNEI. V dropped 5 bases and J dropped 4 bases, with 16 bases sitting between them. The CDR3 extends over 15 amino acids. The CDR3 DNA follows: TGTGCCAGCAGTAAGGGGGAGGGCGGCCCAGATACGCAGTATTTT. It yields the protein CASSKGEGGPDTQYF.

This clonotype appeared a few times. This chain connects TRBV11-2 to TRBJ2-3, with D possibly being TRBD1 (5 bases). Trimming took off 0 bases at V and 1 base at J, with 20 bases between the two ends. Germline loops: CDR1 SGHAT, CDR2 FQNNGV. This CDR3 region has 19 residues. The CDR3 here is CASSLDTFKGRTRTDTQYF. CDR3 sequence (DNA): TGTGCCAGCAGCTTAGATACGTTCAAAGGCAGGACACGCACAGATACGCAGTATTTT.